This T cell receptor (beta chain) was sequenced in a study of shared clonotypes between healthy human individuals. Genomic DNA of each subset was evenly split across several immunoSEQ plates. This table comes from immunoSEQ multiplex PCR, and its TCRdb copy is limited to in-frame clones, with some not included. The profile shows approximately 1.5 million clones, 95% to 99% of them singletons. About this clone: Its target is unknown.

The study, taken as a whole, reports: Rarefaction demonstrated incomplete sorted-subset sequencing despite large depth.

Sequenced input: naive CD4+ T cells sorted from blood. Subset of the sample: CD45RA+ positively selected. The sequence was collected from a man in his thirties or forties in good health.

CDR3 DNA: TGTGCCAGCAGTTTAACGGCAGCCTCCTACGAGCAGTACTTC. Protein sequence: CASSLTAASYEQYF. The chain couples TRBV28 to TRBJ2-7; D unresolved. The CDR3 runs to 14 residues. Trimming pared 2 bases from V and 0 bases from J, leaving 8 bases between. CDR1 is MDHEN, CDR2 SYDVKM, per germline.